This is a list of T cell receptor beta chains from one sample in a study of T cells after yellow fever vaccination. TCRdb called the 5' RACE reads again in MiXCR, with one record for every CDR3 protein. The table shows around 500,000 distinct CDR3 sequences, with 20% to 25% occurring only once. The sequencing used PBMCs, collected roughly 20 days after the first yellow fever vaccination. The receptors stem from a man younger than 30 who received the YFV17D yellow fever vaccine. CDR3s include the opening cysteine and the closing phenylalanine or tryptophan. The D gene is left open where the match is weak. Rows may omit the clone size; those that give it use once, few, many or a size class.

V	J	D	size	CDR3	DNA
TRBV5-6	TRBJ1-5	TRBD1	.	CASSLQGAKGYSNQPQHF	TGTGCCAGCAGCTTACAGGGGGCGAAGGGATATAGCAATCAGCCCCAGCATTTT
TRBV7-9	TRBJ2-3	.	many	CASSPPGDRRDTDTQYF	TGTGCCAGCAGCCCCCCGGGGGATCGGAGGGACACAGATACGCAGTATTTT
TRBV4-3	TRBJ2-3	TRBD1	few	CASSPRGFITDTQYF	TGCGCCAGCAGTCCCAGGGGGTTTATCACAGATACGCAGTATTTT
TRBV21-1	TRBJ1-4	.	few	CASSKASKEKLFF	TGTGCCAGCAGCAAAGCGTCAAAAGAAAAACTGTTTTTT
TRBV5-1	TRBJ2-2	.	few	CASSPDISNGELFF	TGCGCCAGCAGCCCCGACATATCCAACGGGGAGCTGTTTTTT
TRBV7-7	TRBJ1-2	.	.	CASSLAWGAYGYTF	TGTGCCAGCAGCTTAGCGTGGGGGGCTTATGGCTACACCTTC
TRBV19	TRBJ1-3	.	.	CASRRTGNTIYF	TGTGCCAGTAGGCGAACTGGAAACACCATATATTTT
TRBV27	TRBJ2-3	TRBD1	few	CASRITGGTDTQYF	TGTGCCAGCAGAATAACAGGGGGCACAGATACGCAGTATTTT
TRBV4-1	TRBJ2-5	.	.	CASSQGREKTQYF	TGCGCCAGCAGCCAGGGCAGGGAAAAGACCCAGTACTTC
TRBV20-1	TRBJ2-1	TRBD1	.	CSALTGGSVNEQFF	TGCAGTGCCTTGACAGGGGGCTCGGTCAATGAGCAGTTCTTC
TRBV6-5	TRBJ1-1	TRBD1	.	CASSSRQGYTEAFF	TGTGCCAGCAGTTCGAGACAGGGGTACACTGAAGCTTTCTTT